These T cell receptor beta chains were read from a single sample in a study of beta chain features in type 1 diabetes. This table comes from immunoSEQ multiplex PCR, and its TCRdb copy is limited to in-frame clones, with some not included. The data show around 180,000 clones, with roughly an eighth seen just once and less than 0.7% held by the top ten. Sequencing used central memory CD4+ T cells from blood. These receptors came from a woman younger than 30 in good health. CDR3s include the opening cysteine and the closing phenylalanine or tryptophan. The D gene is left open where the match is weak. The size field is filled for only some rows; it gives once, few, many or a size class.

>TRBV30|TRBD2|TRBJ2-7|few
TGTGCCTGGAGCACGGGACTAGCGGGCTACGAGCAGTACTTC
CAWSTGLAGYEQYF
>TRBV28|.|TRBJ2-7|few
TGTGCCAGCAGTTCTGCAGGGCAAAATAGGGGGCAGTACTTC
CASSSAGQNRGQYF
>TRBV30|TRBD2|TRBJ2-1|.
TGTGCCTGGAGTGGAGTAATGACTAGCGGGAGTCTCAATGAGCAGTTCTTC
CAWSGVMTSGSLNEQFF
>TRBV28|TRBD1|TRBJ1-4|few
TGTGCCAGCAGTGCTCCGGGACAGTGGTCGGAAAAACTGTTTTTT
CASSAPGQWSEKLFF
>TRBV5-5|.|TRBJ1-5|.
TGTGCCAGCAGCTTGTTCGCGGATGGCAATCAGCCCCAGCATTTT
CASSLFADGNQPQHF
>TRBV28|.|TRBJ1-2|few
TGTGCCAGCAGGGGAGGGGTAAGCACAGCGTTGAGCTACACCTTC
CASRGGVSTALSYTF
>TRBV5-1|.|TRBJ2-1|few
TGCGCCAGCAGCTTGGAACAATACTCCTACAATGAGCAGTTCTTC
CASSLEQYSYNEQFF
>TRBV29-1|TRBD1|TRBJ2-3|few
TGCAGCGTCCAGCGGGACAGGGGCACAGATACGCAGTATTTT
CSVQRDRGTDTQYF
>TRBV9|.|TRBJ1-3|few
TGTGCCAGCAGCGAACGGAGCAACACCATATATTTT
CASSERSNTIYF
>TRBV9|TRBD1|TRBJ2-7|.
TGTGCCAGCAGCCCACAGGGACAGGGACACTACGAGCAGTACTTC
CASSPQGQGHYEQYF
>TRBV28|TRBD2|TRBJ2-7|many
TGTGCCAGCAGCACCATGGCGGGGGGGACATCCTACGAGCAGTACTTC
CASSTMAGGTSYEQYF
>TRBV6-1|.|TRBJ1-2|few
TGTGCCAGCAGTGAAGGAGGACATGGTCAGACCTATGGCTACACCTTC
CASSEGGHGQTYGYTF
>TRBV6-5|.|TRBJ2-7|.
TGTGCCGCCTCAGCTGGGGGGATCTACGAGCAGTACTTC
CAASAGGIYEQYF
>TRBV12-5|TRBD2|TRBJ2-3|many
TGTGCTAGTGCCGAGGGACTAGCGGGGAGTTATACGCAGTATTTT
CASAEGLAGSYTQYF
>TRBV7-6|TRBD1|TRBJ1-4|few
TGTGCCAGCAGCTTAGGAGGGGGCAGACACGAAAAACTGTTTTTT
CASSLGGGRHEKLFF
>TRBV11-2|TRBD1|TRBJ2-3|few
TGTGCCAGCAGCTCCTGGACAGGGGTAGCAGATACGCAGTATTTT
CASSSWTGVADTQYF
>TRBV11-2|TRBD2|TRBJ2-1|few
TGTGCCAGCAGCTGGACTAGCGGGAACGGTGAGCAGTTCTTC
CASSWTSGNGEQFF
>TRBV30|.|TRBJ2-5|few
TGTGCCTGGGTTTCGGCCGGGGAGACCCAGTACTTC
CAWVSAGETQYF
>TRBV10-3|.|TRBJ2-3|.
TGTGCCATCAGAGATGACAGTGGGACGCAGTATTTT
CAIRDDSGTQYF
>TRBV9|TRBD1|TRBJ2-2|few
TGTGCCAGCAGCGAGAAGGGACAGGGTCACACCGGGGAGCTGTTTTTT
CASSEKGQGHTGELFF
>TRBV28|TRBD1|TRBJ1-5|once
TGTGCCAGCAGCCTTAGACAGGGCTCGGCTAATAGCAATCAGCCCCAGCATTTT
CASSLRQGSANSNQPQHF
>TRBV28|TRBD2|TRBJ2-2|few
TGTGCCAGCAGACGGGGGGGCTTGGATTTTGGGGAGCTGTTTTTT
CASRRGGLDFGELFF
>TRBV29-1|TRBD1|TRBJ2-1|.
TGCAGCGGGGGACAGACGAATGAGCAGTTCTTC
CSGGQTNEQFF
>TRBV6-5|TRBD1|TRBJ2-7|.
TGTGCCAGCAGTCCAAGGACAGGGGGCTGGCAGTACTTC
CASSPRTGGWQYF
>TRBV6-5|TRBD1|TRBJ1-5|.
TGTGCCAGCAGTTGGGACAGGAAAGGCAATCAGCCCCAGCATTTT
CASSWDRKGNQPQHF
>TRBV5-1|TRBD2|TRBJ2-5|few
TGCGCCAGCAGCTCTGGACTAGCGGGAAGGGAGACCCAGTACTTC
CASSSGLAGRETQYF
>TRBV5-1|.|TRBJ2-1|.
TGCGCCAGCAGCGGTAGCGGAAGCTCCTACAATGAGCAGTTCTTC
CASSGSGSSYNEQFF
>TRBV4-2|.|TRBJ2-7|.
TGTGCCAGCAGCCAAGATTATACGTTGACTAAACTTACCTACGAGCAGTACTTC
CASSQDYTLTKLTYEQYF
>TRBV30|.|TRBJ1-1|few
TGTGCCTGGAGTGTTCCCGGCAGGGGATGGACTGAAGCTTTCTTT
CAWSVPGRGWTEAFF
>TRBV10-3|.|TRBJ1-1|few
TGTGCCATCAGGGGCGATGCGACAGCCCGGAACACTGAAGCTTTCTTT
CAIRGDATARNTEAFF
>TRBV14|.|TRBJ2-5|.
TGTGCCAGCAGCCAAGATCGGAGTCTAGCGAGGGGAGAGACCCAGTACTTC
CASSQDRSLARGETQYF
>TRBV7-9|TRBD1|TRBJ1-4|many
TGTGCCAGCAGCGCGGGACAGGGGAATGAAAAACTGTTTTTT
CASSAGQGNEKLFF
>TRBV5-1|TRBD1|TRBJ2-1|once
TGCGCCAGCAGCTTCACAGGGGCCGGACACTCCTACAATGAGCAGTTCTTC
CASSFTGAGHSYNEQFF
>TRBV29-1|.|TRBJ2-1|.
TGCAGCGTGGGCCAAGACTACAATGAGCAGTTCTTC
CSVGQDYNEQFF
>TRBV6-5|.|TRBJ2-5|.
TGTGCCATCAGTGGCGGCGCAGGGGTCGGGACCCAGTACTTC
CAISGGAGVGTQYF
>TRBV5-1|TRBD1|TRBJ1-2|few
TGCGCCAGCAGCCCCCGGGACAGGGAGCGTGGCTACACCTTC
CASSPRDRERGYTF
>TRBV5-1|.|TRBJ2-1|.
TGCGCCAGCAGCTTGAACCACTACAATGAGTTCTTC
CASSLNHYNEFF
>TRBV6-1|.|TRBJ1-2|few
TGTGCCAGCAGTGAATTGGGTTTTGCAAAGGGGTCCTATGGCTACACCTTC
CASSELGFAKGSYGYTF
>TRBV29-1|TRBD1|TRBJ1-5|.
TGCAGCGCCATGACAGGGAATCAGCCCCAGCATTTT
CSAMTGNQPQHF
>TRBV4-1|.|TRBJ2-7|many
TGCGCCAGCAGCCTTCTCAAGGGTCCAGGGGCCACCTACGAGCAGTACTTC
CASSLLKGPGATYEQYF
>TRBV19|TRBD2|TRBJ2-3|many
TGTGCCAGTAGTATCTTTCTAGCGGGACGCACAGATACGCAGTATTTT
CASSIFLAGRTDTQYF